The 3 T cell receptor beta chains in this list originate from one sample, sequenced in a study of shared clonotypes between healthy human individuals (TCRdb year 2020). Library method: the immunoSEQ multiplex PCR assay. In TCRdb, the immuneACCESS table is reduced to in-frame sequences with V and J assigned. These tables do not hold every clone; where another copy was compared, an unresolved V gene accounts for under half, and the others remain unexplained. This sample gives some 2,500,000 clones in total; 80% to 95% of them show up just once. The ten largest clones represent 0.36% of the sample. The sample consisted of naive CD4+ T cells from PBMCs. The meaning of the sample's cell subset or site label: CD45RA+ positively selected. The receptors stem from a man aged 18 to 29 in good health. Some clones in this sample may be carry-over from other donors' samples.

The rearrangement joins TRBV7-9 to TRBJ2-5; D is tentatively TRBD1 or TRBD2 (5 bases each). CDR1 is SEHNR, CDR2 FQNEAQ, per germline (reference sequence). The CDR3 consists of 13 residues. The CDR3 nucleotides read TGTGTGACGAGGAAAGGGGCGGGAGAGACCCAGTACTTC. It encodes CVTRKGAGETQYF.

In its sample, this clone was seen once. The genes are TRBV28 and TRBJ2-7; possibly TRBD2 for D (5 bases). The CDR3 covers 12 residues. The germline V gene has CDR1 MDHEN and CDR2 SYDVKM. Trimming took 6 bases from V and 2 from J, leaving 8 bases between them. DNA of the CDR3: TGTGCCAGCAGCAAGGGAGCCTACGAGCAGTACTTC. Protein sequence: CASSKGAYEQYF.

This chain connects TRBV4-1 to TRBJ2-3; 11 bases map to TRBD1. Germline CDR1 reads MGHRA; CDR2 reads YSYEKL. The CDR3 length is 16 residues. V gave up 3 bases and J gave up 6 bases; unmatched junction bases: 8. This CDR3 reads CASSQSGQGGADTQYF. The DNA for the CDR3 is TGCGCCAGCAGCCAGTCGGGACAGGGGGGTGCGGATACGCAGTATTTT.